This T cell receptor beta chain was recorded in a study of blood T cells in healthy people across ages. Findings and limits, study-wide: Significant beta diversity loss was already apparent by age roughly 44, declining roughly linearly. It was held that the diversity estimates obtained from one million T cells were underestimates.

To note about this clonotype: Antigen specificity is unknown.

The CDR3 covers 14 residues. Germline CDR1 is MNHNY and CDR2 is SVGAGI (reference sequence). The V gene end was trimmed by 2 bases and the J gene end by 10 bases; junction bases not matched to a gene: 9. Sample-barcoded 5' priming and a J-beta primer mix drove a second PCR of roughly 7 to 11 cycles. A 12-random-nucleotide template-switch adaptor tagged each cDNA molecule. TCRdb redid the calling of the 5' RACE reads with MiXCR, one entry per CDR3 protein. The sample consists of 2 million or so distinct CDR3 sequences, around 50% of them appearing once. The TCR originated in a woman between 40 and 55 years old in good health. The specimen sequenced was blood. The rearrangement uses TRBV6-6 and TRBJ1-1, with 8 bases that match TRBD1. CDR3 sequence (DNA): TGTGCCAGCAGTTACGACAGGGGAGGACTGCGAGCTTTCTTT. Translation: CASSYDRGGLRAFF.